The 25 T cell receptor beta chains in this list originate from one sample, sequenced in a study of response to subunit inactivated influenza vaccine. TCRdb re-called the RT-PCR reads with MiXCR, one entry per CDR3 protein. The sample includes hundreds of thousands of distinct CDR3 sequences, approximately 7.6% seen only once; the top ten take around 13%. The sample was PBMCs from blood, taken 23 to 25 months after vaccination. All receptors come from a man aged 45 to 75 who received an inactivated influenza vaccine.

This clonotype has a handful of counts. This sequence joins TRBV4-3 and TRBJ2-4; 14 nucleotides line up with TRBD2. Trimming at V came to 4 bases and at J to 7 bases, leaving 3 bases not matched to a gene. CDR1 is LGHNA, CDR2 YSLEER, per germline. The CDR3 contains 15 residues. CDR3 coding DNA: TGCGCCAGCAGCCGGGGACTAGCGGGAGATAACATTCAGTACTTC. This sequence encodes CASSRGLAGDNIQYF.

This clonotype was seen a few times. The CDR3 nucleotides read TGCGCCAGCAGCTCGGGCGACAATTATGGCTACACCTTC. This sequence encodes CASSSGDNYGYTF. The chain carries TRBV5-1 and TRBJ1-2; D gene ambiguous. Trimming removed 3 bases from V and 5 bases from J, with 11 bases in between. The CDR3 is made up of 13 amino acids. Germline V gene lookup returns CDR1 SGHRS and CDR2 YFSETQ.

This sequence joins TRBV7-9 and TRBJ2-7; D is perhaps TRBD1 or TRBD2 (5 bases each). V was pared by 5 bases and J by 7 bases, with 15 bases between. There are 13 residues in the CDR3. CDR1 SEHNR and CDR2 FQNEAQ come from the germline V gene (reference sequence). The CDR3 reads CASSPQGAREQYF. CDR3 nucleotides: TGTGCCAGCAGCCCGCAGGGAGCGAGGGAGCAGTACTTC.

This clonotype came up a few times. The chain joins TRBV29-1 to TRBJ2-2; possible D gene TRBD2, 7 bases. CDR3 length equals 13 residues. Germline V CDR1 and CDR2: SQVTM, ANQGSEA. Deletions cut 4 bases from V and 6 bases from J, with 12 bases between. DNA for the CDR3: TGCAGCGTTGGCAGGGGAGGGTCCGGGGAGCTGTTTTTT. This codes for CSVGRGGSGELFF.

Many counts were recorded for this clonotype. The chain couples TRBV6-2 or TRBV6-3 to TRBJ1-2; D gene uncertain. The CDR3 is 13 amino acids. Germline CDR1 reads MNHEY; CDR2 reads SVGEGT. V was clipped by 7 bases and J by 4 bases, with 13 bases between them. CDR3 loop: CASTPDGSYGYTF. In nucleotides, the CDR3 is TGTGCCAGCACCCCGGACGGTTCCTATGGCTACACCTTC.

This clonotype was seen more than once but under ten times. The chain is built from TRBV5-1 and TRBJ1-4, with TRBD1 as a possible D gene (5 bases). Trimming pared 0 bases from V and 3 bases from J, leaving 12 bases between. This CDR3 contains 16 residues. CDR1 SGHRS and CDR2 YFSETQ come from the germline V gene. The CDR3 bases are TGCGCCAGCAGCTTGGGCGGGGGAAACCCTAATGAAAAACTGTTTTTT. Its translation: CASSLGGGNPNEKLFF.

This clonotype was observed a handful of times. DNA for the CDR3: TGTGCCAGCAGCTTTAGCGGGGTCGGGTACAATGAGCAGTTCTTC. Translated: CASSFSGVGYNEQFF. The chain recombines TRBV7-9 with TRBJ2-1, with TRBD2 matching 8 bases. CDR1 is SEHNR and CDR2 is FQNEAQ in the germline V gene (reference sequence). After removal of 3 bases from V and 4 bases from J, the junction contained 5 bases not matched to a gene. The CDR3 covers 15 residues.

This clonotype was counted many times. The rearrangement uses TRBV12-3 or TRBV12-4 and TRBJ1-3; no clear D. This CDR3 spans 15 amino acids. Trimming took 6 bases from V and 0 from J, leaving 12 bases between them. CDR3 sequence reads: CASSRGLRSGNTIYF. The DNA for the CDR3 is TGTGCCAGCAGCCGCGGACTCCGCTCTGGAAACACCATATATTTT.

The table lists this clonotype with a few counts. The rearrangement links TRBV7-9 to TRBJ2-4, with 9 bases matching TRBD1. Trimming at V came to 4 bases and at J to 6 bases, leaving 7 bases not matched to a gene. Germline V gene data show CDR1 as SEHNR and CDR2 as FQNEAQ (reference sequence). CDR3 size: 15 residues. CDR3 coding DNA: TGTGCCAGCAGCTCTTACAGGGGGCCCGGAAACATTCAGTACTTC. This translates into CASSSYRGPGNIQYF.

This chain uses TRBV20-1 with TRBJ2-7; the D gene is possibly TRBD2 (5 bases). This CDR3 contains 13 residues. The germline V gene has CDR1 DFQATT and CDR2 SNEGSKA (reference sequence). The CDR3 protein is CKLQSVRGYEQYF. The CDR3 DNA reads as TGCAAACTCCAGAGCGTGCGCGGGTACGAGCAGTACTTC.

CDR3 sequence (DNA): TGCGCCAGCAGCTTGGAACCGGGAACGAACACCGGGGAGCTGTTTTTT. Amino acids: CASSLEPGTNTGELFF. The chain is built from TRBV5-1 and TRBJ2-2, with TRBD2 as a possible D gene (5 bases). Germline V gives CDR1 SGHRS, CDR2 YFSETQ. This CDR3 is 16 amino acids long. Trimming took 0 bases from V and 0 from J, leaving 9 bases between them.

A few counts support this clonotype. The V and J genes are TRBV12-3 or TRBV12-4 and TRBJ2-2; 8 bases line up with TRBD2. V dropped 5 bases and J dropped 7; count of bases not matched to a gene: 6. This CDR3 has 14 residues. The chain's CDR3 is CASSQAGAGGELFF. The CDR3, as DNA: TGTGCCAGCAGTCAAGCGGGGGCCGGCGGGGAGCTGTTTTTT.

V gene TRBV4-1 combines with J gene TRBJ2-1; 7 bases match TRBD2. J was trimmed by 9 bases and V by 0 bases; bases with no gene match: 5. The CDR3 spans 14 residues. CDR1 and CDR2 (germline): MGHRA, YSYEKL. CDR3 amino acids: CASSQEGPGGEQFF. Here the CDR3 DNA reads TGCGCCAGCAGCCAAGAAGGCCCGGGGGGTGAGCAGTTCTTC.

This clonotype was observed a few times. The chain is built from TRBV3-1 and TRBJ2-7, with 8 bases fitting TRBD2. V lost 1 base, J lost 3 bases, and 2 bases stayed unmatched. The CDR3 extends over 14 amino acids. Per the germline V gene, CDR1 is LGHDT and CDR2 is YNNKEL (reference sequence). The CDR3 DNA sequence: TGTGCCAGCAGCCAAGCTACTAGCGGCTACGAGCAGTACTTC. This encodes CASSQATSGYEQYF.

The chain combines TRBV28 with TRBJ2-1; unclear D gene. Germline values: CDR1 MDHEN, CDR2 SYDVKM. This CDR3 contains 15 residues. Trimming left V 3 bases short and J 4 bases short, with 13 bases between. The CDR3 protein is CASSLYITPYNEQFF. CDR3 nucleotides: TGTGCCAGCAGTTTGTACATCACCCCGTACAATGAGCAGTTCTTC.

This chain links TRBV6-2 or TRBV6-3 with TRBJ2-5; 11 bases are shared with TRBD1. The V and J ends lost 8 bases and 0 bases, in that order; junction bases with no gene match: 2. The CDR3 contains 14 residues. Germline loops: CDR1 MNHEY, CDR2 SVGEGT. CDR3 in amino acids: CASRTGGNQETQYF. The CDR3 region has the DNA TGTGCCAGCCGGACAGGGGGCAACCAAGAGACCCAGTACTTC.

This clonotype has more than one count but fewer than ten. The chain joins TRBV29-1 to TRBJ2-5; D could derive from TRBD1 or TRBD2 (6 bases each). V dropped 6 bases and J dropped 5 bases, with 16 bases sitting between them. The CDR3 has 13 amino acids. CDR1 is SQVTM and CDR2 is ANQGSEA in the germline V gene. Here the CDR3 DNA reads TGCAGCGTGGGGGCCGGGGGCCAGGAGACCCAGTACTTC. Protein: CSVGAGGQETQYF.

Ten or more counts support this clonotype. The chain uses TRBV20-1 and TRBJ2-2, with TRBD2 identical over 8 bases. V was clipped by 6 bases and J by 1 base; unmatched bases: 10. Germline CDR1 DFQATT, CDR2 SNEGSKA (reference sequence). This CDR3 comprises 16 residues. The CDR3 bases are TGCAGTGCGTCGCCAACTAGCGGTCTGAACACCGGGGAGCTGTTTTTT. It is translated as CSASPTSGLNTGELFF.

The chain has TRBV6-2 or TRBV6-3 and TRBJ2-7; 9 bases map to TRBD1. Trimming took 4 bases from V and 2 from J; bases not matched to a gene: 6. Germline V CDR1 and CDR2: MNHEY, SVGEGT. The CDR3 has 15 amino acids. CDR3 sequence reads: CASSFDRGAAYEQYF. The CDR3 bases are TGTGCCAGCAGTTTCGACAGGGGGGCTGCCTACGAGCAGTACTTC.

The V and J genes are TRBV7-9 and TRBJ1-1; TRBD1 is a possible D gene (6 bases). This CDR3 comprises 14 residues. Trimming shortened V by 3 bases and J by 5 bases, and 13 bases separated the two germline ends. CDR1 is SEHNR and CDR2 is FQNEAQ in the germline V gene (reference sequence). CDR3 loop: CASSLGDKLTEAFF. CDR3 DNA sequence: TGTGCCAGCAGCTTGGGGGACAAGTTGACTGAAGCTTTCTTT.

This clonotype was picked up many times. The chain couples TRBV6-2 or TRBV6-3 to TRBJ2-2; TRBD2 aligns across 9 bases. Germline V gene lookup returns CDR1 MNHEY and CDR2 SVGEGT. The CDR3 extends over 16 amino acids. After removal of 2 bases from V and 4 bases from J, the junction contained 5 bases not matched to a gene. The CDR3 is CASSYLSGSPTGELFF. The CDR3 nucleotides are TGTGCCAGCAGTTACCTTAGCGGGAGCCCCACCGGGGAGCTGTTTTTT.

This clonotype was counted once. This chain connects TRBV7-6 to TRBJ2-3; the match to TRBD2 covers 9 bases. With 5 bases clipped from V and 1 base from J, the junction kept 7 bases outside the gene matches. The germline V gene encodes CDR1 SGHVS and CDR2 FNYEAQ. CDR3 size: 16 residues. CDR3 loop: CASSPVAGVGTDTQYF. For the CDR3, the DNA is TGTGCCAGCAGCCCGGTAGCGGGAGTAGGCACAGATACGCAGTATTTT.

This clonotype was seen ten or more times. J is TRBJ2-1 and V is TRBV7-2; 9 bases match TRBD2. This CDR3 is built from 15 residues. Germline V gene lookup returns CDR1 SGHTA and CDR2 FQGNSA. Trimming cost V 8 bases and J 5 bases; bases outside gene matches: 10. The CDR3: CASGLSGSNHNEQFF. The CDR3 DNA reads as TGTGCCAGCGGACTTAGCGGGAGTAACCACAATGAGCAGTTCTTC.

This clonotype has only a few counts. The chain combines TRBV5-1 with TRBJ2-5; D not certain. The V gene's germline CDR1 is SGHRS and CDR2 YFSETQ. The CDR3 has 13 amino acids. The germline V and J ends were trimmed by 3 bases and 2 bases, with 8 bases remaining between them. The CDR3 sequence: CASSYDPQETQYF. The CDR3 region has the DNA TGCGCCAGCAGCTATGACCCGCAAGAGACCCAGTACTTC.

This clonotype was seen at least ten times. This chain links TRBV6-1 with TRBJ2-7; weak D call: TRBD1 (7 bases). The germline V and J ends were trimmed by 8 bases and 4 bases, with 15 bases remaining between them. From germline, CDR1 is MNHNS and CDR2 SASEGT. The CDR3 is 13 amino acids. For the CDR3, the DNA is TGTGCCAGCCTCCCCCAGGGGGGATACGAGCAGTACTTC. Translating it yields CASLPQGGYEQYF.